This T cell receptor beta chain was recovered during a study of shared clonotypes between healthy human individuals. CDR3 length: 17 residues. The germline V and J ends were trimmed by 5 bases and 1 base, with 21 bases remaining between them. Looked up from germline, CDR1 is SGHDT and CDR2 is YYEEEE. The study's findings and limits: There were few donors, and this limited the genetic and exposure-history diversity represented. Measured sharing among donors was expected to vary with sequencing depth. Sharing across a handful of donors was seen in around 5.1% of naive CD4 clonotypes. Generally, naive subsets came out with larger estimated richness than memory subsets.

Points on this clone: The antigen is undetermined.

CD45RO-negative, CCR7-positively selected cells formed the naive CD8 fraction, excluding terminally differentiated effector memory CD45RA+ cells. Repertoires were generated with immunoSEQ multiplex PCR, while TCRdb's copy carries only in-frame clones and drops some. The table has millions of clones, under 95% seen once. This TCR was sampled from a man between 18 and 29 years old in good health. Some clones in this sample may be carry-over from other donors' samples. Input material: naive CD8+ T cells from PBMCs. The chain has TRBV5-6 and TRBJ2-5, with D perhaps TRBD2 (7 bases). The CDR3 bases are TGTGCCAGCAGTCAGGTAGGGGGGGCCTTCTTCCAAGAGACCCAGTACTTC. The encoded protein is CASSQVGGAFFQETQYF.